The rows below give T cell receptor beta chains drawn from one sample of a study of technical replicates of blood from a handful of donors. TCRdb keeps only in-frame clones here, not all; method: immunoSEQ multiplex PCR. The data contain about 84,000 clones, roughly 98% of them seen just once; the ten biggest clones take up over 0.13%. Sequenced material: T cells isolated from PBMCs. All receptors come from a human donor in good health. The CDR3 runs from the conserved cysteine through the conserved F or W. D genes are given only for firm matches. Where a row states a size, it is once, few, many or the class of an expanded clone; other rows omit it.

d_gene: -; abundance: -; j_gene: TRBJ2-1; v_gene: TRBV18; CDR3nt: TGTGCCAGCTCTCAACGTCGTTGGGGTGGCGGGGAGCAGTTCTTC; CDR3aa: CASSQRRWGGGEQFF
d_gene: TRBD2; abundance: -; j_gene: TRBJ2-1; v_gene: TRBV7-3; CDR3nt: TGTGCCAGCAGCTTAAAGCCCAGCGGGAAATACAATGAGCAGTTCTTC; CDR3aa: CASSLKPSGKYNEQFF
d_gene: -; abundance: -; j_gene: TRBJ1-2; v_gene: TRBV27; CDR3nt: TGTGCCAGCGGCCTCGGGGGAGTTGGCTATGGCTACACCTTC; CDR3aa: CASGLGGVGYGYTF
d_gene: TRBD2; abundance: -; j_gene: TRBJ2-7; v_gene: TRBV29-1; CDR3nt: TGCAGCGTTAACATTGCAGCGGGAGCTGACGAGCAGTACTTC; CDR3aa: CSVNIAAGADEQYF
d_gene: -; abundance: -; j_gene: TRBJ1-5; v_gene: TRBV5-1; CDR3nt: TGCGCCAGCAGCACAGATAGCAATCAGCCCCAGCATTTT; CDR3aa: CASSTDSNQPQHF
d_gene: -; abundance: -; j_gene: TRBJ1-5; v_gene: TRBV6-1; CDR3nt: TGTGCCAGTTCCTCAGGGCCGTATAGCAATCAGCCCCAGCATTTT; CDR3aa: CASSSGPYSNQPQHF
d_gene: TRBD1; abundance: -; j_gene: TRBJ2-7; v_gene: TRBV13; CDR3nt: TGTGCCAGCAGCTTCACGTCGGACAGGAGATCCTACGAGCAGTACTTC; CDR3aa: CASSFTSDRRSYEQYF
d_gene: TRBD2; abundance: -; j_gene: TRBJ2-2; v_gene: TRBV5-4; CDR3nt: TGTGCCAGCAGCTTGGGGACTAGCTACTCCACCGGGGAGCTGTTTTTT; CDR3aa: CASSLGTSYSTGELFF
d_gene: -; abundance: once; j_gene: TRBJ1-5; v_gene: TRBV7-9; CDR3nt: TGTGCCAGCAGCCTGAAGGGGATTAACAATCAGCCCCAGCATTTT; CDR3aa: CASSLKGINNQPQHF
d_gene: -; abundance: -; j_gene: TRBJ2-6; v_gene: TRBV7-9; CDR3nt: TGTGCCAGCAGCTTAGCTCAAGGGACATACGGCGTCCTGACTTTC; CDR3aa: CASSLAQGTYGVLTF
d_gene: TRBD2; abundance: -; j_gene: TRBJ2-7; v_gene: TRBV6-1; CDR3nt: TGTGCCAGCAGTGAAGCTCCTAGCGGGTATAAGTCCTACGAGCAGTACTTC; CDR3aa: CASSEAPSGYKSYEQYF
d_gene: -; abundance: -; j_gene: TRBJ2-7; v_gene: TRBV12-5; CDR3nt: TGTGCTAGTGGTTTCGGAGTTTACGAGCAGTACTTC; CDR3aa: CASGFGVYEQYF
d_gene: TRBD1; abundance: -; j_gene: TRBJ1-2; v_gene: TRBV7-9; CDR3nt: TGTGCCAGCAGCCCAGCCGGCGGGACAGAGTTCTATGGCTACACCTTC; CDR3aa: CASSPAGGTEFYGYTF
d_gene: -; abundance: -; j_gene: TRBJ1-5; v_gene: TRBV15; CDR3nt: TGTGCCACCAGCAGAGATCGGGGGGCGGGTGACAATCAGCCCCAGCATTTT; CDR3aa: CATSRDRGAGDNQPQHF
d_gene: TRBD2; abundance: -; j_gene: TRBJ2-1; v_gene: TRBV15; CDR3nt: TGTGCCACCAGCAGAATAAAATACGGGGCTAGCGGGATCAAAGGTGAGCAGTTCTTC; CDR3aa: CATSRIKYGASGIKGEQFF
d_gene: -; abundance: -; j_gene: TRBJ2-1; v_gene: TRBV29-1; CDR3nt: TGCAGCGTTGGACGAGGATCGAGGTCCTACAATGAGCAGTTCTTC; CDR3aa: CSVGRGSRSYNEQFF
d_gene: TRBD2; abundance: -; j_gene: TRBJ2-7; v_gene: TRBV7-3; CDR3nt: TGTGCCAGCAGCCAACTAGCGGGGGTCTCCTACGAGCAGTACTTC; CDR3aa: CASSQLAGVSYEQYF
d_gene: TRBD2; abundance: -; j_gene: TRBJ2-2; v_gene: TRBV4-1; CDR3nt: TGCGCCAGCAGCCGAGTAGGCGGGGGTGTCGGGGAGCTGTTTTTT; CDR3aa: CASSRVGGGVGELFF
d_gene: -; abundance: once; j_gene: TRBJ1-3; v_gene: TRBV7-8; CDR3nt: TGTGCCAGCAGCGATGGCAGGGGAGTAGGAAACACCATATATTTT; CDR3aa: CASSDGRGVGNTIYF
d_gene: -; abundance: -; j_gene: TRBJ2-7; v_gene: TRBV10-1; CDR3nt: TGCGCCAGCAGTGGAGCGGCTACCACCTACGAGCAGTACTTC; CDR3aa: CASSGAATTYEQYF
d_gene: -; abundance: -; j_gene: TRBJ1-1; v_gene: TRBV30; CDR3nt: TGTGCCTGGAGTGGAGGGAACACTGAAGCTTTCTTT; CDR3aa: CAWSGGNTEAFF
d_gene: -; abundance: once; j_gene: TRBJ1-5; v_gene: TRBV19; CDR3nt: TGTGCCAGTAAAGGGTGGGCAGGGAACAATCAGCCCCAGCATTTT; CDR3aa: CASKGWAGNNQPQHF
d_gene: TRBD1; abundance: -; j_gene: TRBJ2-5; v_gene: TRBV4-1; CDR3nt: TGCGCCAGCAGCCAAGGGCGGGGACAGGGGGCCCAAGAGACCCAGTACTTC; CDR3aa: CASSQGRGQGAQETQYF
d_gene: TRBD2; abundance: -; j_gene: TRBJ2-1; v_gene: TRBV5-1; CDR3nt: TGCGCCAGTGACCCGGGACTAGGTCCCAATGAGCAGTTCTTC; CDR3aa: CASDPGLGPNEQFF
d_gene: TRBD2; abundance: -; j_gene: TRBJ2-3; v_gene: TRBV5-6; CDR3nt: TGTGCCAGCAGCTTACTAGCGGCACGAGGGTATACGCAGTATTTT; CDR3aa: CASSLLAARGYTQYF
d_gene: TRBD2; abundance: -; j_gene: TRBJ2-7; v_gene: TRBV9; CDR3nt: TGTGCCAGCAGTTACCAGTCTAGCGGGGCCTACGAGCAGTACTTC; CDR3aa: CASSYQSSGAYEQYF
d_gene: TRBD1; abundance: -; j_gene: TRBJ1-5; v_gene: TRBV11-2; CDR3nt: TGTGCCAGCAGCTCTGGACAGGGGAATCAGCCCCAGCATTTT; CDR3aa: CASSSGQGNQPQHF
d_gene: -; abundance: -; j_gene: TRBJ1-2; v_gene: TRBV30; CDR3nt: TGTGCCTGGAGTCTTTCGAACTATGGCTACACCTTC; CDR3aa: CAWSLSNYGYTF
d_gene: -; abundance: once; j_gene: TRBJ1-4; v_gene: TRBV5-1; CDR3nt: TGCGCCAGCAGCTTGGATGTGGGGCGTAAAGATGAAAAACTGTTTTTT; CDR3aa: CASSLDVGRKDEKLFF
d_gene: TRBD1; abundance: -; j_gene: TRBJ2-7; v_gene: TRBV5-6; CDR3nt: TGTGCCAGCAGCTTCGGGACAGGAGTCTACGAGCAGTACTTC; CDR3aa: CASSFGTGVYEQYF
d_gene: -; abundance: few; j_gene: TRBJ1-1; v_gene: TRBV7-2; CDR3nt: TGTGCCAGCAGCATCTCTAGGAACACTGAAGCTTTCTTT; CDR3aa: CASSISRNTEAFF
d_gene: -; abundance: -; j_gene: TRBJ2-2; v_gene: TRBV6-5; CDR3nt: TGTGCCAGCAGTCTCTCAGGTTCCGGGGAGCTGTTTTTT; CDR3aa: CASSLSGSGELFF
d_gene: TRBD2; abundance: -; j_gene: TRBJ2-7; v_gene: TRBV5-4; CDR3nt: TGTGCCAGCAGCTTGGTCCCTAGCGGGGAGGGTCGCGAGCAGTACTTC; CDR3aa: CASSLVPSGEGREQYF
d_gene: TRBD1; abundance: -; j_gene: TRBJ2-7; v_gene: TRBV7-9; CDR3nt: TGTGCCAGCAGCCCCAAACAGGGGGCTTACGAGCAGTACTTC; CDR3aa: CASSPKQGAYEQYF
d_gene: TRBD2; abundance: -; j_gene: TRBJ2-7; v_gene: TRBV4-1; CDR3nt: TGCGCCAGCAGCCTAGCGGGATCCTACGAGCAGTACTTC; CDR3aa: CASSLAGSYEQYF
d_gene: TRBD2; abundance: -; j_gene: TRBJ2-3; v_gene: TRBV29-1; CDR3nt: TGCAGCGTAAAATTGGGGGGGGCAGATACGCAGTATTTT; CDR3aa: CSVKLGGADTQYF
d_gene: -; abundance: -; j_gene: TRBJ1-2; v_gene: TRBV4-1; CDR3nt: TGCGCCAGCAGCCAAGTTATCTTAGGCACAGCATCCTCTAACTATGGCTACACCTTC; CDR3aa: CASSQVILGTASSNYGYTF
d_gene: TRBD2; abundance: -; j_gene: TRBJ2-1; v_gene: TRBV4-1; CDR3nt: TGCGCCAGCAGACGCGGGAGTGGAAATGAGCAGTTCTTC; CDR3aa: CASRRGSGNEQFF
d_gene: TRBD1; abundance: -; j_gene: TRBJ2-1; v_gene: TRBV15; CDR3nt: TGTGCCACCAGCAGAGATTTGGGACAGGGGTACAATGAGCAGTTCTTC; CDR3aa: CATSRDLGQGYNEQFF
d_gene: -; abundance: -; j_gene: TRBJ1-1; v_gene: TRBV9; CDR3nt: TGTGCCAGCAGCGCGGAGATGAACACTGAAGCTTTCTTT; CDR3aa: CASSAEMNTEAFF
d_gene: -; abundance: -; j_gene: TRBJ1-2; v_gene: TRBV5-6; CDR3nt: TGTGCCAGCAGCTTGAACAGCCTCAGCTATGGCTACACCTTC; CDR3aa: CASSLNSLSYGYTF
d_gene: -; abundance: -; j_gene: TRBJ1-1; v_gene: TRBV7-8; CDR3nt: TGTGCCAGCAGCCCAGGACAGCGGAACACTGAAGCTTTCTTT; CDR3aa: CASSPGQRNTEAFF
d_gene: TRBD1; abundance: -; j_gene: TRBJ2-5; v_gene: TRBV6-6; CDR3nt: TGTGCCAGCGGGAAACAGGGGGCGTTTGAAGAGACCCAGTACTTC; CDR3aa: CASGKQGAFEETQYF